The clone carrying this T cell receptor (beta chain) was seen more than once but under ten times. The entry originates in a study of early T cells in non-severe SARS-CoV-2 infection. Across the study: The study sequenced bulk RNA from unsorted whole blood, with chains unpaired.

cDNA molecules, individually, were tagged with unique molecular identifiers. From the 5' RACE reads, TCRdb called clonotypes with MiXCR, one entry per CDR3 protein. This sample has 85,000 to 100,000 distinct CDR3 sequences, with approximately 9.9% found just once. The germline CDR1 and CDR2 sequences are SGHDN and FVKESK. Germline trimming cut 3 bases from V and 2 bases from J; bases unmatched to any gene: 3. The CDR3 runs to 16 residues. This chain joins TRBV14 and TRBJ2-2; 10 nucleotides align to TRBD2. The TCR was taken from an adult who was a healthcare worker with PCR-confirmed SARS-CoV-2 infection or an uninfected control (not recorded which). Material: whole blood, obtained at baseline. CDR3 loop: CASSHGLAVNTGELFF. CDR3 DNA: TGTGCCAGCAGCCACGGACTAGCGGTCAACACCGGGGAGCTGTTTTTT.